The present entry profiles one T cell receptor (beta chain) with its context. Each cDNA molecule carried a unique molecular identifier. A single record per CDR3 protein comes from TCRdb applying MiXCR to the 5' RACE reads. Of more than 60,000 distinct CDR3 sequences in the sample, roughly 12% were seen once. The data were taken from a study of early T cells in non-severe SARS-CoV-2 infection. The CDR3 runs 15 residues. The germline V gene has CDR1 LGHDT and CDR2 YNNKEL (reference sequence). Trimming left V 1 base short and J 0 bases short, with 9 bases between. The receptor was derived from an adult who was a healthcare worker with PCR-confirmed SARS-CoV-2 infection or an uninfected control (not recorded which). This sequence joins TRBV3-1 and TRBJ1-1; D not certain. Sequencing was performed on whole blood, taken at baseline. CDR3 region: CASSQGHVLNTEAFF. The CDR3, as DNA: TGTGCCAGCAGCCAAGGTCACGTGCTGAACACTGAAGCTTTCTTT.